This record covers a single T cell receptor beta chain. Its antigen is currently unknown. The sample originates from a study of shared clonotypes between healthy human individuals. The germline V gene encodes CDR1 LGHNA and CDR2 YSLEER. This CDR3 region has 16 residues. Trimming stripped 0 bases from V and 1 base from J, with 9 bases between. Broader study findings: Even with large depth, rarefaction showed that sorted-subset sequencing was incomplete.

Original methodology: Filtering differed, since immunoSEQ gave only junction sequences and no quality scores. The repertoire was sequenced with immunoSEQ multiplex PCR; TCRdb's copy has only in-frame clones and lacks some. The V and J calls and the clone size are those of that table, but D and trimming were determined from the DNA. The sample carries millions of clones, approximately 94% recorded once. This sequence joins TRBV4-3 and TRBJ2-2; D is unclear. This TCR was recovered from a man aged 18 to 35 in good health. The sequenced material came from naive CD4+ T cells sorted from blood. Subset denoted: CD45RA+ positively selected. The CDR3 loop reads CASSQDRQRNTGELFF. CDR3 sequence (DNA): TGCGCCAGCAGCCAAGATCGACAAAGGAACACCGGGGAGCTGTTTTTT.